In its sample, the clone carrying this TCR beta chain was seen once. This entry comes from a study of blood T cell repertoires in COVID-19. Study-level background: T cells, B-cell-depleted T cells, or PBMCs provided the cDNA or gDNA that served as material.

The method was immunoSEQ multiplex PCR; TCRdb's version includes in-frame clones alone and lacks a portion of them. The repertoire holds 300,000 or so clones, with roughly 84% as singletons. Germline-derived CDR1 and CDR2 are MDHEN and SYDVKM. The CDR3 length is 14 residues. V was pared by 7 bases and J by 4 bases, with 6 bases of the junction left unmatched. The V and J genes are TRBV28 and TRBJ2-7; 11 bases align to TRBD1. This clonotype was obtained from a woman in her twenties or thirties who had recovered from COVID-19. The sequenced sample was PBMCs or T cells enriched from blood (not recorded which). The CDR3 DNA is TGTGCCAGCAAACGGGACAGGGGGTCGTACGAGCAGTACTTC. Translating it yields CASKRDRGSYEQYF.